This paragraph covers one TCR beta chain sequence. The target antigen is unknown. The data originate from a study of cytomegalovirus exposure and HLA in healthy donors. Findings and caveats of the study: The Asian-associated ancestry cluster reportedly had fewer N-insertions than the roughly 670-donor mean in a later analysis. Rarity marked most TCR sequences, yet some public TCRs occurred in many donors. A later analysis by the authors found several of the most significant clusters apparently linked to common viral pathogens. Later work found most CMV-associated TCR beta chains apparently HLA-restricted.

Primers: 60 Vbeta forward and 13 Jbeta reverse. The protocol was immunoSEQ multiplex PCR, while the TCRdb copy is restricted to in-frame clones and leaves out a portion. The sample comprises roughly 130,000 clones, roughly three quarters of which are singletons, and about 2% rests with the top ten. After removal of 2 bases from V and 5 bases from J, the junction contained 14 bases not matched to a gene. Germline loops: CDR1 LGHNA, CDR2 YSLEER. The CDR3 extends over 17 amino acids. The receptor was derived from a man aged 18 to 35 in good health and CMV-seronegative. Sequenced input: PBMCs. The chain recombines TRBV4-3 with TRBJ1-2; TRBD1 aligns across 7 bases. The CDR3 DNA reads as TGCGCCAGCAGCCAAACTGACAGGGCACCGCCCCTTTATGGCTACACCTTC. This gives the protein CASSQTDRAPPLYGYTF.